Below are 4 T cell receptor beta chains sequenced from a single sample in a study of cytomegalovirus exposure and HLA in healthy donors. Primers for the PCR totalled 60 Vbeta and 13 Jbeta. Method: immunoSEQ multiplex PCR; TCRdb's copy keeps in-frame clones and lacks some. This sample has 110,000 to 150,000 clones, with 76% found just once. The sequenced material came from PBMCs. Source of these receptors: a woman aged 40 to 50 in good health and CMV-seronegative.

The V gene is TRBV6-5, the J gene TRBJ1-5; TRBD1 matches 9 bases. V was pared by 7 bases and J by 6 bases, with 7 bases of the junction left unmatched. The germline CDR1 and CDR2 sequences are MNHEY and SVGAGI. The CDR3 sequence is 14 residues long. CDR3 coding DNA: TGTGCCAGCAATCCGACAGGGGGTGGTCAGCCCCAGCATTTT. Protein: CASNPTGGGQPQHF.

V usage is TRBV2 and J usage is TRBJ2-3; TRBD2 is a possible D gene (5 bases). In germline, CDR1 is SNHLY, CDR2 FYNNEI. The ends were cut back, 4 bases at V and 8 bases at J, with 13 bases in the middle. The CDR3 covers 13 residues. DNA for the CDR3: TGTGCCAGCAGTGTTGGGGAGAGGAGTACGCAGTATTTT. This translates into CASSVGERSTQYF.

The gene calls are TRBV10-3 and TRBJ2-1, with 13 nucleotides matching TRBD2. V lost 5 bases, J lost 8 bases, and 9 bases stayed unmatched. The CDR3 loop spans 16 amino acids. Germline CDR1 is ENHRY and CDR2 is SYGVKD. CDR3 amino acids: CAISPGLAGSVDEQFF. The DNA of the CDR3 is TGTGCCATCAGTCCGGGACTAGCGGGATCTGTCGATGAGCAGTTCTTC.

The J gene is TRBJ2-7, the V gene TRBV6-5; 10 nucleotides agree with TRBD2. Unmatched junction bases numbered 2, after V lost 0 bases and J lost 3 bases. The CDR3 length is 15 residues. CDR1 and CDR2 from the germline V gene are MNHEY and SVGAGI. The CDR3 reads CASSYSGTSDYEQYF. DNA for the CDR3: TGTGCCAGCAGTTACTCGGGGACTAGCGACTACGAGCAGTACTTC.